This is a list of T cell receptor beta chains from one sample in a study of T-cell memory formation after mild COVID-19. TCRdb processed the 5' RACE reads anew with MiXCR; each CDR3 protein has one entry. The data hold about 130,000 distinct CDR3 sequences, with 15% to 20% observed a single time. The sequenced sample was PBMCs or a T cell subset sorted from them (not recorded which). Source of these receptors: a man aged 18-30 years who had mild COVID-19 (a few samples of this study predate the infection). Cell type and time point are not known. The conserved cysteine and the conserved F or W are not part of the CDR3 here. Each record gives: clone size, V gene, CDR3 protein. Clone size, where shown, is once, few, many, or a class for clones that have expanded.

clone_size: NA; v_call: TRBV6-1; cdr3_aa: ASSDTRWDRGNQPQH
clone_size: NA; v_call: TRBV20-1; cdr3_aa: SARAGAKADTQY
clone_size: NA; v_call: TRBV6-2/TRBV6-3; cdr3_aa: ASRRLAGGYNEQF
clone_size: NA; v_call: TRBV12-3/TRBV12-4; cdr3_aa: ASNPGGGTDTQY
clone_size: NA; v_call: TRBV20-1; cdr3_aa: SAGVLNADTQY
clone_size: NA; v_call: TRBV10-3; cdr3_aa: APGKGLEQETQY
clone_size: NA; v_call: TRBV5-5; cdr3_aa: ASSLGPLGQETQY
clone_size: many; v_call: TRBV5-1; cdr3_aa: ASSFKEADTQY
clone_size: NA; v_call: TRBV5-6; cdr3_aa: ASSFGGGKDTQY
clone_size: few; v_call: TRBV7-6; cdr3_aa: ASSLKGSWANQPQH
clone_size: NA; v_call: TRBV7-9; cdr3_aa: ASSEGTGYQPQH
clone_size: NA; v_call: TRBV29-1; cdr3_aa: SVSWETQY
clone_size: NA; v_call: TRBV4-2; cdr3_aa: ASSQEGQSSYNEQF
clone_size: NA; v_call: TRBV18; cdr3_aa: ASSWGATDTQY
clone_size: many; v_call: TRBV15; cdr3_aa: ATSTWTGRSNGAF
clone_size: many; v_call: TRBV7-2; cdr3_aa: ASSPQPANEKLF
clone_size: few; v_call: TRBV14; cdr3_aa: ASSQERGRGEAF
clone_size: many; v_call: TRBV15; cdr3_aa: ATSRDPLGTQY
clone_size: few; v_call: TRBV5-1; cdr3_aa: ASSLGRGLAGGNSYNEQF
clone_size: NA; v_call: TRBV5-1; cdr3_aa: ASSLRTEGYT
clone_size: NA; v_call: TRBV5-1; cdr3_aa: ASSWGTADTQY
clone_size: NA; v_call: TRBV19; cdr3_aa: ASSKRGNTIY
clone_size: NA; v_call: TRBV4-2; cdr3_aa: ASSQTDSLNEQY
clone_size: few; v_call: TRBV19; cdr3_aa: ASSFSDRPEEF
clone_size: few; v_call: TRBV12-3/TRBV12-4; cdr3_aa: ASSFRVKGETQY
clone_size: few; v_call: TRBV4-3; cdr3_aa: ASSQDHRAVQY
clone_size: NA; v_call: TRBV9; cdr3_aa: ASSVYGDFATQY
clone_size: NA; v_call: TRBV7-9; cdr3_aa: ASSSMTGGEINSPLH
clone_size: few; v_call: TRBV5-1; cdr3_aa: ASSLSVGGIGETQY
clone_size: few; v_call: TRBV5-1; cdr3_aa: ASSPGPLSTDTQY